Listed here are 28 T cell receptor beta chains from one sample, sequenced in a study of shared T cell receptors in the human thymus. The protocol was immunoSEQ multiplex PCR, while the TCRdb copy is restricted to in-frame clones and leaves out a portion. The sample has some 720,000 clones; roughly 88% are singletons. These data are also associated with another study on human thymus T cells.

The sequenced sample consisted of thymocytes. The receptors shown here come from a boy in the first two years of life with a congenital heart defect.

This clone was seen just once. V gene TRBV4-3 combines with J gene TRBJ2-1, with D possibly TRBD2 on 7 matching bases. Trimming stripped 3 bases from V and 4 bases from J, with 19 bases between. Germline CDR1 is LGHNA and CDR2 is YSLEER. CDR3 size: 17 residues. CDR3 nucleotides: TGCGCCAGCAGCCACCTGAACGGGGAGGGGGGGTACAATGAGCAGTTCTTC. Its translation: CASSHLNGEGGYNEQFF.

The rearrangement joins TRBV20-1 to TRBJ1-1, with D hard to call. Trimming removed 8 bases from V and 7 bases from J, with 14 bases in between. Germline values: CDR1 DFQATT, CDR2 SNEGSKA (reference sequence). CDR3 length: 11 residues. CDR3 protein: CSSTGENEAFF. DNA for the CDR3: TGCAGTTCAACCGGGGAGAATGAAGCTTTCTTT.

The V and J genes are TRBV9 and TRBJ2-3; 12 bases fit TRBD2. The length of the CDR3 is 15 residues. V gave up 3 bases and J gave up 1 base; unmatched junction bases: 0. The germline V gene encodes CDR1 SGDLS and CDR2 YYNGEE. As DNA, the CDR3 is TGTGCCAGCAGCGCTAGCGGGAGGGGCACAGATACGCAGTATTTT. This sequence encodes CASSASGRGTDTQYF.

This sequence joins TRBV4-3 and TRBJ2-3; D is possibly TRBD2 (6 bases). The CDR3 spans 15 residues. Germline V gives CDR1 LGHNA, CDR2 YSLEER. V was clipped by 0 bases and J by 4 bases, with 11 bases between them. The CDR3 DNA reads TGCGCCAGCAGCCAAGAGGGGGGATTTGCAGATACGCAGTATTTT. Translating gives CASSQEGGFADTQYF.

The rearrangement joins TRBV5-1 to TRBJ2-2; D is unclear. V was trimmed by 6 bases and J by 5 bases, leaving 8 bases between them. In germline, CDR1 is SGHRS, CDR2 YFSETQ. The CDR3 is 12 residues long. This chain's CDR3 is CASNTITGELFF. The CDR3, as DNA: TGCGCCAGCAACACGATTACCGGGGAGCTGTTTTTT. Full variable domain (rest looked up from reference TRBV5-1 and TRBJ2-2): KAGVTQTPRYLIKTRGQQVTLSCSPISGHRSVSWYQQTPGQGLQFLFEYFSETQRNKGNFPGRFSGRQFSNSRSEMNVSTLELGDSALYLCASNTITGELFFGEGSRLTVL.

This chain links TRBV27 with TRBJ2-3, with 13 bases that match TRBD2. The CDR3 loop spans 16 amino acids. V gave up 4 bases and J gave up 5 bases; unmatched junction bases: 6. Germline V lookup: CDR1 MNHEY, CDR2 SMNVEV (reference sequence). This CDR3 reads CASSSGLAGVVDTQYF. The CDR3 DNA follows: TGTGCCAGCAGTTCTGGACTAGCGGGAGTGGTAGATACGCAGTATTTT.

The genes are TRBV7-6 and TRBJ1-3; D is possibly TRBD1 (6 bases). The germline CDR1 and CDR2 sequences are SGHVS and FNYEAQ. The CDR3 covers 17 residues. V was cut by 5 bases and J by 0 bases, with 17 bases left in between. This chain's CDR3 is CASSISSGHRSGNTIYF. CDR3 coding DNA: TGTGCCAGCAGCATCTCCTCGGGACACCGCTCTGGAAACACCATATATTTT.

The chain couples TRBV18 to TRBJ2-7; 9 nucleotides agree with TRBD2. CDR1 and CDR2 from the germline V gene are KGHSH and LQKENI. V dropped 3 bases and J dropped 2; count of bases not matched to a gene: 5. The CDR3 runs 15 residues. Written as DNA, the CDR3 is TGTGCCAGCTCACCCGCGGTAGCGGGAGCCTACGAGCAGTACTTC. Encoded protein: CASSPAVAGAYEQYF.

The chain carries TRBV30 and TRBJ2-3; 7 positions match TRBD2. The germline CDR1 and CDR2 sequences are GTSNPN and SVGIG (reference sequence). After removal of 3 bases from V and 8 bases from J, the junction contained 8 bases not matched to a gene. This CDR3 comprises 13 residues. The CDR3 reads CAWSPPSGGTQYF. The CDR3, as DNA: TGTGCCTGGAGCCCACCCTCGGGGGGTACGCAGTATTTT.

This chain joins TRBV6-5 and TRBJ2-7, with TRBD1 matching over 8 bases. The CDR3 loop spans 13 amino acids. V trimming: 6 bases; J trimming: 6 bases; junction bases outside the gene matches: 7. Per germline, CDR1 MNHEY and CDR2 SVGAGI. The CDR3 coding sequence is TGTGCCAGCAGCCAGGGGGCCCTTTCCGAGCAGTACTTC. It translates to CASSQGALSEQYF.

The CDR3 sequence is CASSPWTETGGEQYF. In nucleotides, the CDR3 is TGCGCCAGCAGCCCTTGGACCGAAACGGGGGGAGAGCAGTACTTC. The V gene is TRBV4-3, the J gene TRBJ2-7; 7 bases map to TRBD2. Germline V gives CDR1 LGHNA, CDR2 YSLEER. After removal of 4 bases from V and 7 bases from J, the junction contained 13 bases not matched to a gene. This CDR3 has 15 amino acids.

This clone was seen only a few times. The gene calls are TRBV18 and TRBJ1-4; D gene uncertain. V lost 2 bases and J lost 3, with 4 bases in between. The CDR3 spans 13 residues. Germline V CDR1 and CDR2: KGHSH, LQKENI. This chain's CDR3 is CASSPIANEKLFF. CDR3 coding DNA: TGTGCCAGCTCACCAATCGCTAATGAAAAACTGTTTTTT.

This sequence joins TRBV5-1 and TRBJ2-7, with D possibly being TRBD1 (5 bases). Trimming shortened V by 0 bases and J by 9 bases, and 19 bases separated the two germline ends. Germline CDR1 and CDR2: SGHRS and YFSETQ. The CDR3 runs 15 residues. The CDR3 is CASSLVATALGGQYF. CDR3 sequence (DNA): TGCGCCAGCAGCTTGGTTGCGACAGCGCTTGGCGGGCAGTACTTC.

The chain couples TRBV4-3 to TRBJ2-6, with TRBD1 matching over 8 bases. Trimming cost V 1 base and J 4 bases; bases outside gene matches: 12. This CDR3 is built from 19 residues. Per germline, CDR1 LGHNA and CDR2 YSLEER. The CDR3: CASSQVLGRGRPGANVLTF. Written as DNA, the CDR3 is TGCGCCAGCAGCCAAGTTCTAGGCAGGGGGCGCCCCGGGGCCAACGTCCTGACTTTC.

V usage is TRBV10-3 and J usage is TRBJ2-1, with TRBD2 matching 16 bases. J gave up 3 bases and V 11 bases, and 13 bases lay outside the gene matches. Germline lookup yields CDR1 ENHRY and CDR2 SYGVKD. The CDR3 covers 18 residues. This chain's CDR3 is CAAQPGLAGGDFYNEQFF. CDR3 bases: TGTGCCGCACAACCGGGACTAGCGGGAGGGGACTTCTACAATGAGCAGTTCTTC.

The J gene is TRBJ2-1, the V gene TRBV30; TRBD2 is a possible D gene (5 bases). Germline lookup yields CDR1 GTSNPN and CDR2 SVGIG (reference sequence). The V end was cut by 3 bases, the J end by 2 bases, with 17 bases between. The CDR3 sequence is 16 residues long. As DNA, the CDR3 is TGTGCCTGGAGGAGGCTTGAGGGCCCTGCCTACAATGAGCAGTTCTTC. This encodes CAWRRLEGPAYNEQFF.

The V gene is TRBV4-1, the J gene TRBJ2-5; 12 bases are shared with TRBD2. J lost 5 bases, V lost 1 base, and 11 bases had no gene match. Germline CDR1 reads MGHRA; CDR2 reads YSYEKL. This CDR3 is built from 18 residues. CDR3 DNA sequence: TGCGCCAGCAGCCAAGGGGGACTAGCGGGCGAGCACGGGGAGACCCAGTACTTC. This sequence encodes CASSQGGLAGEHGETQYF.

As concerns this clone: The germline gene is not matched at one end of the junction; a read error may be the cause. This rearrangement joins TRBV7-8 to TRBJ1-5; no firm D call. In germline, CDR1 is SGHVS, CDR2 FQNEAQ. This CDR3 has 15 residues. The DNA for the CDR3 is TGTGCCAGCACCTTAACTCGACTGCCAAATCAGCCCCAGCATTTT. This codes for CASTLTRLPNQPQHF.

The chain carries TRBV28 and TRBJ1-2, with D possibly being TRBD1 (5 bases). Trimming shortened V by 4 bases and J by 3 bases, and 12 bases separated the two germline ends. The CDR3 contains 14 residues. The germline V gene has CDR1 MDHEN and CDR2 SYDVKM. CDR3 sequence reads: CASSSSDTHYGYTF. The CDR3 DNA sequence: TGTGCCAGCAGTTCATCGGACACCCACTATGGCTACACCTTC.

This clone was observed a few times. V is TRBV30 and J is TRBJ2-1; 12 bases line up with TRBD2. Germline-derived CDR1 and CDR2 are GTSNPN and SVGIG (reference sequence). The CDR3 loop spans 17 amino acids. With V trimmed by 4 bases and J by 3 bases, 10 bases remained unmatched. The CDR3 sequence: CAWTASGRADIYNEQFF. For the CDR3, the DNA is TGTGCCTGGACAGCTAGCGGGAGGGCCGACATCTACAATGAGCAGTTCTTC.

This rearrangement joins TRBV4-2 to TRBJ1-5, with 7 bases lining up with TRBD1. The CDR3 sequence is 18 residues long. Germline V gives CDR1 LGHNA, CDR2 YNFKEQ. V gave up 1 base and J gave up 5 bases; unmatched junction bases: 14. CDR3 sequence (DNA): TGTGCCAGCAGCCAAGGTGAGAAGGGGGCTATTAATGATCAGCCCCAGCATTTT. Its protein product is CASSQGEKGAINDQPQHF.

V is TRBV27 and J is TRBJ1-5, with unresolved D. Trimming took 8 bases from V and 0 from J, leaving 14 bases between them. The CDR3 spans 15 residues. From germline, CDR1 is MNHEY and CDR2 SMNVEV (reference sequence). The CDR3 reads CASGLDRDSNQPQHF. CDR3 sequence (DNA): TGTGCCAGCGGGTTGGACCGGGATAGCAATCAGCCCCAGCATTTT.

This clone has a single count. This chain connects TRBV20-1 to TRBJ2-7, with D uncertain. CDR1 is DFQATT and CDR2 is SNEGSKA in the germline V gene (reference sequence). Trimming took off 2 bases at V and 3 bases at J, with 5 bases between the two ends. The CDR3 is made up of 11 amino acids. The CDR3 nucleotides read TGCAGTGCTAGATCCCTCTACGAGCAGTACTTC. Translating it yields CSARSLYEQYF.

This sequence joins TRBV19 and TRBJ1-5; 9 positions agree with TRBD1. CDR3 length equals 19 residues. V was clipped by 7 bases and J by 1 base; unmatched bases: 17. Looked up from germline, CDR1 is LNHDA and CDR2 is SQIVND (reference sequence). CDR3 amino acids: CASTPGGVTGQGSNQPQHF. The DNA of the CDR3 is TGTGCCAGTACCCCCGGAGGGGTAACGGGACAGGGCAGCAATCAGCCCCAGCATTTT.

This clone was seen once. The chain couples TRBV19 to TRBJ1-3, with 9 bases identical to TRBD1. Trimming removed 5 bases from V and 8 bases from J; junction bases left unmatched: 7. The CDR3 extends over 14 amino acids. Germline CDR1 and CDR2: LNHDA and SQIVND (reference sequence). This CDR3 is CASSPRTGAYTIYF. The DNA for the CDR3 is TGTGCCAGTAGTCCCAGGACAGGGGCTTACACCATATATTTT. Drawing the rest from reference TRBV19 and TRBJ1-3, the complete variable domain is DGGITQSPKYLFRKEGQNVTLSCEQNLNHDAMYWYRQDPGQGLRLIYYSQIVNDFQKGDIAEGYSVSREKKESFPLTVTSAQKNPTAFYLCASSPRTGAYTIYFGEGSWLTVV.

Concerning this clone itself: Other DNA sequences in the sample encode the same CDR3. As DNA, the CDR3 is TGTGCCAGCAGCCCCAGTCCAGATACGCAGTATTTT. Translating it yields CASSPSPDTQYF. The rearrangement links TRBV9 to TRBJ2-3; D gene uncertain. CDR3 length: 12 residues. CDR1 SGDLS and CDR2 YYNGEE come from the germline V gene. Trimming cost V 4 bases and J 4 bases, with 7 bases left between them.

Written as DNA, the CDR3 is TGCGCCAGCTATGAAAGGGACAGTCCGACTAGCGGGGGCCACGAGCAGTACTTC. Protein sequence: CASYERDSPTSGGHEQYF. The chain links TRBV5-1 to TRBJ2-7; TRBD2 matches at 12 bases. This CDR3 has 18 residues. The trim removed 7 bases at V and 5 bases at J, leaving 19 bases unmatched. Looked up from germline, CDR1 is SGHRS and CDR2 is YFSETQ.

This clone has more than one count but fewer than ten. The chain links TRBV5-6 to TRBJ1-2, with 7 bases fitting TRBD1. This CDR3 has 15 residues. The trim removed 3 bases at V and 3 bases at J, leaving 8 bases unmatched. CDR1 and CDR2 (germline): SGHDT, YYEEEE. CDR3 bases: TGTGCCAGCAGCTCCCAGGGGGAAGATGACTATGGCTACACCTTC. Translated: CASSSQGEDDYGYTF.